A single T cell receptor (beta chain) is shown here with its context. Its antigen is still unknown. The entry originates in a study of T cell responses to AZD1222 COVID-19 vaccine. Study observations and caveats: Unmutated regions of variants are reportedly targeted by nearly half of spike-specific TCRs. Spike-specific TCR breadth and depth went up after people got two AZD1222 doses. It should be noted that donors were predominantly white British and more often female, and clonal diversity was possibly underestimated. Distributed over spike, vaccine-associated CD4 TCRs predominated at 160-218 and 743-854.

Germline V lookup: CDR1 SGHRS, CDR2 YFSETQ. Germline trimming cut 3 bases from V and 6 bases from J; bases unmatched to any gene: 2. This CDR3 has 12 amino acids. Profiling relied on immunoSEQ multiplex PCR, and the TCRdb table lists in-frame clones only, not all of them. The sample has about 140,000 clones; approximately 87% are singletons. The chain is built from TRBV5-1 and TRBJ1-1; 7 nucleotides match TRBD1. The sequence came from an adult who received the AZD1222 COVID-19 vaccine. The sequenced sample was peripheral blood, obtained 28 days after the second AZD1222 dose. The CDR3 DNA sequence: TGCGCCAGCAGCTCGACAGGGCCTGAAGCTTTCTTT. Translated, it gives CASSSTGPEAFF.